The 29 T cell receptor beta chains reported below all come from one sample, sequenced in a study of response to subunit inactivated influenza vaccine. From the RT-PCR reads, TCRdb called clonotypes with MiXCR, one entry per CDR3 protein. Among about 500,000 distinct CDR3 sequences listed, 16% were seen once. The starting material was CD4+ T cells sorted from PBMCs, obtained around 2 years after vaccination. These receptors came from a man aged 50-75 years who received an inactivated influenza vaccine.

This clonotype appeared a few times. The V and J genes are TRBV4-1 and TRBJ2-3, with 11 bases matching TRBD2. The germline V gene has CDR1 MGHRA and CDR2 YSYEKL. The trim removed 1 base at V and 5 bases at J, leaving 8 bases unmatched. The CDR3 runs 17 residues. DNA of the CDR3: TGCGCCAGCAGCCAAGTAATTAGCGGGGGGGAGAAAGATACGCAGTATTTT. Encoded protein: CASSQVISGGEKDTQYF.

This clonotype was picked up many times. V is TRBV6-5 and J is TRBJ2-7, with 10 bases identical to TRBD1. V was clipped by 5 bases and J by 3 bases; unmatched bases: 10. The CDR3 extends over 16 amino acids. Germline assignment: CDR1 MNHEY and CDR2 SVGAGI. CDR3 in amino acids: CASSNHGTGVVYEQYF. The CDR3 coding sequence is TGTGCCAGCAGTAACCATGGGACAGGGGTAGTCTACGAGCAGTACTTC.

This sequence joins TRBV20-1 and TRBJ1-1; 10 nucleotides align to TRBD1. Per germline, CDR1 DFQATT and CDR2 SNEGSKA (reference sequence). V trimming: 3 bases; J trimming: 4 bases; junction bases outside the gene matches: 8. This CDR3 region has 15 residues. CDR3 sequence: CSASGGQGIGTEAFF. CDR3 in DNA: TGCAGTGCTAGTGGGGGACAGGGGATAGGCACTGAAGCTTTCTTT.

There are many counts of this clonotype. The chain has TRBV7-8 and TRBJ1-5; D is ambiguous. V shed 5 bases and J shed 3 bases, with 11 bases lying between them. The CDR3 contains 14 residues. Looked up from germline, CDR1 is SGHVS and CDR2 is FQNEAQ. The CDR3 DNA is TGTGCCAGCAGCCCAATGGTCGTCAATCAGCCCCAGCATTTT. Translated: CASSPMVVNQPQHF.

V is TRBV10-1 and J is TRBJ2-1, with 7 bases aligning to TRBD2. Trimming removed 5 bases from V and 7 bases from J; junction bases left unmatched: 8. The CDR3 contains 14 residues. The V gene's germline CDR1 is WNHNN and CDR2 SYGVQD (reference sequence). In DNA form, the CDR3 reads TGCGCCAGCAGTCCAGCGGGGCTCTGGAATGAGCAGTTCTTC. This translates into CASSPAGLWNEQFF.

This clonotype came up a few times. The chain links TRBV12-3 or TRBV12-4 to TRBJ2-2; 10 bases line up with TRBD2. The CDR3 totals 16 residues. J lost 5 bases, V lost 3 bases, and 6 bases had no gene match. The CDR3 nucleotides read TGTGCCAGCAGTTTCTCGGGACTAGCGTTAACCGGGGAGCTGTTTTTT. Translating gives CASSFSGLALTGELFF.

The V call is TRBV3-1, the J call TRBJ2-7; D is undetermined. The germline V gene encodes CDR1 LGHDT and CDR2 YNNKEL (reference sequence). The CDR3 spans 14 residues. Trimming took off 4 bases at V and 2 bases at J, with 12 bases between the two ends. The CDR3 DNA reads TGTGCCAGCAGCCGGGCCCAAAGAACCTACGAGCAGTACTTC. Protein sequence: CASSRAQRTYEQYF.

There are a few counts of this clonotype. Germline is not matched at one junction end, which may reflect a read error. V gene TRBV7-7 combines with J gene TRBJ2-5; D may be TRBD2 (6 bases). CDR3 length: 13 amino acids. CDR1 and CDR2 (germline): SSHAT, FNYEAQ (reference sequence). The CDR3 sequence: CASSLAAGRTQYF. Written as DNA, the CDR3 is TGTGCTAGCAGCTTAGCGGCAGGAAGGACCCAGTACTTC.

The genes are TRBV12-3 or TRBV12-4 and TRBJ2-1; TRBD2 matches 8 bases. The CDR3 covers 16 residues. The V segment lost 3 bases and the J segment 6 bases; nucleotides outside the gene matches: 10. This CDR3 reads CASSFGLRGDSNEQFF. The CDR3 coding sequence is TGTGCCAGCAGTTTCGGTTTGCGGGGGGATTCCAATGAGCAGTTCTTC.

Ten or more counts support this clonotype. The chain has TRBV29-1 and TRBJ2-1, with 7 bases lining up with TRBD1. In germline, CDR1 is SQVTM, CDR2 ANQGSEA. This CDR3 is built from 13 residues. V lost 6 bases and J lost 9; bases outside the gene matches: 11. CDR3 region: CSVRTTGNFEQFF. DNA of the CDR3: TGCAGCGTACGCACGACAGGGAACTTTGAGCAGTTCTTC.

This clonotype showed up just a few times. The V call is TRBV6-1, the J call TRBJ1-5; D gene unclear. The CDR3 runs 13 residues. Germline values: CDR1 MNHNS, CDR2 SASEGT. The V gene lost 7 bases and the J gene lost 6 bases, with 13 bases spanning the gap. This CDR3 reads CASTRGPGQPQHF. Written as DNA, the CDR3 is TGTGCCAGCACGCGGGGTCCTGGTCAGCCCCAGCATTTT.

The chain recombines TRBV5-1 with TRBJ2-2; D gene ambiguous. CDR3 size: 14 residues. Germline CDR1 reads SGHRS; CDR2 reads YFSETQ. Deletions cut 0 bases from V and 3 bases from J, with 6 bases between. The CDR3 region has the DNA TGCGCCAGCAGCTTGGGGGATTACACCGGGGAGCTGTTTTTT. This encodes CASSLGDYTGELFF.

This clonotype was found a few times. The V call is TRBV5-8, the J call TRBJ2-5; D gene uncertain. The germline V and J ends were trimmed by 5 bases and 4 bases, with 9 bases remaining between them. Germline V gives CDR1 SGHTS, CDR2 YDEGEE. This CDR3 comprises 12 residues. CDR3 sequence (DNA): TGTGCCAGCAGGAGGTCGATAGAGACCCAGTACTTC. Translation: CASRRSIETQYF.

In its sample, this clonotype was seen a few times. The chain recombines TRBV10-2 with TRBJ1-1; no firm D call. Trimming removed 9 bases from V and 4 bases from J, with 15 bases in between. This CDR3 spans 13 amino acids. Germline assignment: CDR1 WSHSY and CDR2 SAAADI. CDR3 sequence (DNA): TGCGCCAGTAAACGAGAATTGGGCACTGAAGCTTTCTTT. Translation: CASKRELGTEAFF.

This clonotype was detected ten times or more. The rearrangement joins TRBV7-3 to TRBJ2-3, with D unclear. V was clipped by 6 bases and J by 2 bases, with 12 bases between them. This CDR3 is built from 14 residues. CDR1 SGHTA and CDR2 FQGTGA come from the germline V gene. CDR3 DNA: TGTGCCAGCAGAGAGTCTTTACCCACAGATACGCAGTATTTT. It specifies CASRESLPTDTQYF.

J is TRBJ2-1 and V is TRBV20-1; TRBD2 matches at 7 bases. V lost 1 base to trimming and J lost 6 bases; unmatched junction nucleotides: 0. The CDR3 sequence is 12 residues long. From germline, CDR1 is DFQATT and CDR2 SNEGSKA (reference sequence). CDR3 nucleotides: TGCAGTGCTAGAGGGACTAGCAATGAGCAGTTCTTC. This gives the protein CSARGTSNEQFF.

This clonotype was counted only a few times. The chain couples TRBV11-2 to TRBJ2-1; 7 bases match TRBD2. V trimming: 3 bases; J trimming: 7 bases; junction bases outside the gene matches: 9. CDR3 size: 15 residues. The germline CDR1 and CDR2 sequences are SGHAT and FQNNGV. CDR3 region: CASSLASGRSNEQFF. CDR3 coding DNA: TGTGCCAGCAGCTTGGCTAGCGGAAGGTCGAATGAGCAGTTCTTC.

The V call is TRBV5-1, the J call TRBJ2-3, with a tentative D call TRBD2 (7 bases). V was cut by 4 bases and J by 4 bases, with 19 bases left in between. The CDR3 runs 16 residues. In germline, CDR1 is SGHRS, CDR2 YFSETQ. CDR3 sequence: CASSPRGAYGSDTQYF. Written as DNA, the CDR3 is TGCGCCAGCAGCCCCCGGGGGGCCTATGGGTCAGATACGCAGTATTTT.

In its sample, this clonotype was seen many times. The chain couples TRBV9 to TRBJ2-3; TRBD2 agrees at 7 bases. V lost 1 base to trimming and J lost 5 bases; unmatched junction nucleotides: 7. The CDR3 has 15 amino acids. Germline V gene lookup returns CDR1 SGDLS and CDR2 YYNGEE. CDR3 DNA sequence: TGTGCCAGCAGCGTACGAGGGAGGGCTGGAGATACGCAGTATTTT. Its protein is CASSVRGRAGDTQYF.

This clonotype was seen only a few times. The CDR3 DNA reads TGTGCCAGCAGAACCGGGCCGCACTCTGGAAACACCATATATTTT. Amino acid sequence: CASRTGPHSGNTIYF. V and J are TRBV28 and TRBJ1-3; no reliable D call. The V and J ends lost 6 bases and 0 bases respectively, with 12 bases between them. The CDR3 is 15 amino acids. Germline CDR1 is MDHEN and CDR2 is SYDVKM.

This clonotype was observed a few times. V is TRBV5-1 and J is TRBJ1-1, with 10 bases fitting TRBD1. Germline values: CDR1 SGHRS, CDR2 YFSETQ. The J segment lost 3 bases and the V segment lost 4 bases, leaving 6 bases of the junction unmatched. The CDR3 is 15 amino acids. The CDR3 spells CASSPTGQGYTEAFF. In DNA form, the CDR3 reads TGCGCCAGCAGCCCCACGGGACAGGGGTACACTGAAGCTTTCTTT.

This clonotype was counted a few times. The chain carries TRBV6-2 or TRBV6-3 and TRBJ2-7; D gene unclear. The V gene lost 7 bases and the J gene lost 0 bases, with 13 bases spanning the gap. CDR3 length: 14 residues. Germline lookup yields CDR1 MNHEY and CDR2 SVGEGT. DNA for the CDR3: TGTGCCAGCATCCAACGGTCGAGCTCCTACGAGCAGTACTTC. Translating it yields CASIQRSSSYEQYF.

The chain carries TRBV27 and TRBJ1-2; TRBD1 matches 10 bases. This CDR3 spans 15 amino acids. Per germline, CDR1 MNHEY and CDR2 SMNVEV (reference sequence). After removal of 5 bases from V and 2 bases from J, the junction contained 5 bases not matched to a gene. The CDR3 loop is CASSTGTGANYGYTF. DNA of the CDR3: TGTGCCAGCAGTACAGGGACAGGGGCGAACTATGGCTACACCTTC.

The genes are TRBV12-3 or TRBV12-4 and TRBJ1-5; D unclear. V lost 1 base to trimming and J lost 4 bases, with 8 bases between them. This CDR3 spans 14 amino acids. The CDR3 loop reads CASSLGLINQPQHF. The CDR3 DNA is TGTGCCAGCAGTTTAGGTCTTATAAATCAGCCCCAGCATTTT.

The chain employs TRBV20-1 and TRBJ2-7, with 9 bases lining up with TRBD2. The ends lost 3 bases at V and 4 bases at J; junction bases unmatched: 10. CDR3 size: 15 residues. CDR1 is DFQATT and CDR2 is SNEGSKA in the germline V gene (reference sequence). The CDR3: CSARDPSSGTYEQYF. CDR3 nucleotide sequence: TGCAGTGCTAGGGACCCCTCTAGCGGGACGTACGAGCAGTACTTC.

The sample holds a few counts of this clonotype. The chain links TRBV5-1 to TRBJ2-5; a possible D gene is TRBD2 (6 bases). V lost 5 bases and J lost 5, with 16 bases in between. This CDR3 contains 14 residues. CDR1 SGHRS and CDR2 YFSETQ come from the germline V gene. Here the CDR3 reads CASSPAGSDETQYF. The CDR3 DNA reads TGCGCCAGCAGTCCCGCCGGGAGCGACGAGACCCAGTACTTC.

In its sample, this clonotype was seen many times. The CDR3 spells CASSLGVGLNTGELFF. Here the CDR3 DNA reads TGTGCCAGCAGCTTAGGTGTGGGGCTGAACACCGGGGAGCTGTTTTTT. The chain recombines TRBV13 with TRBJ2-2; D perhaps matches TRBD1 (5 bases). CDR1 is PRHDT and CDR2 is FYEKMQ in the germline V gene (reference sequence). V was shortened by 0 bases and J by 1 base, with 9 bases between the two germline ends. The CDR3 sequence is 16 residues long. Together with reference TRBV13 and TRBJ2-2, the CDR3 gives the full variable domain: AAGVIQSPRHLIKEKRETATLKCYPIPRHDTVYWYQQGPGQDPQFLISFYEKMQSDKGSIPDRFSAQQFSDYHSELNMSSLELGDSALYFCASSLGVGLNTGELFFGEGSRLTVL.

V gene TRBV19 combines with J gene TRBJ2-1, with 16 bases identical to TRBD2. The CDR3 totals 16 residues. V was clipped by 5 bases and J by 10 bases; unmatched bases: 8. Germline loops: CDR1 LNHDA, CDR2 SQIVND (reference sequence). CDR3 nucleotides: TGTGCCAGTAGTCCGGGACTAGCGGGAGGGATCCGGGAGCAGTTCTTC. It translates to CASSPGLAGGIREQFF.

This clonotype was seen a few times. This rearrangement joins TRBV12-3 or TRBV12-4 to TRBJ2-7, with D unresolved. The CDR3 loop spans 13 amino acids. V was shortened by 2 bases and J by 2 bases, with 7 bases between the two germline ends. Written as DNA, the CDR3 is TGTGCCAGCAGTTTATCCCCCGCCTACGAGCAGTACTTC. Translating gives CASSLSPAYEQYF.